This paragraph reports one T cell receptor (beta chain). Antigen unknown. This record comes from a study of cytomegalovirus exposure and HLA in healthy donors. Study-level findings and limits: Among TCR beta chains, those listed as cytomegalovirus-associated numbered some 160. Three CMV-associated chains were confirmed in vitro to be specific for CMV antigens.

Some clones are missing from TCRdb's copy, which holds only in-frame ones; the method was immunoSEQ multiplex PCR. This table holds about 360,000 clones, 80% to 90% found once. This CDR3 comprises 20 residues. With 8 bases removed from V and 4 bases from J, the gap between germline ends came to 32 bases. Germline V CDR1 and CDR2: SNHLY, FYNNEI. Sequencing was carried out using PBMCs. V usage is TRBV2 and J usage is TRBJ1-4, with D unresolved. The TCR was taken from a woman under 30 in good health and CMV-seronegative. Here the CDR3 DNA reads TGTGCCAGCTCACGAGCAGCCTCGAGGAACCGATCCTTCTTTAATGAAAAACTGTTTTTT. It is translated as CASSRAASRNRSFFNEKLFF. The variable domain in full, with the rest retrieved from reference TRBV2 and TRBJ1-4, is EPEVTQTPSHQVTQMGQEVILRCVPISNHLYFYWYRQILGQKVEFLVSFYNNEISEKSEIFDDQFSVERPDGSNFTLKIRSTKLEDSAMYFCASSRAASRNRSFFNEKLFFGSGTQLSVL.